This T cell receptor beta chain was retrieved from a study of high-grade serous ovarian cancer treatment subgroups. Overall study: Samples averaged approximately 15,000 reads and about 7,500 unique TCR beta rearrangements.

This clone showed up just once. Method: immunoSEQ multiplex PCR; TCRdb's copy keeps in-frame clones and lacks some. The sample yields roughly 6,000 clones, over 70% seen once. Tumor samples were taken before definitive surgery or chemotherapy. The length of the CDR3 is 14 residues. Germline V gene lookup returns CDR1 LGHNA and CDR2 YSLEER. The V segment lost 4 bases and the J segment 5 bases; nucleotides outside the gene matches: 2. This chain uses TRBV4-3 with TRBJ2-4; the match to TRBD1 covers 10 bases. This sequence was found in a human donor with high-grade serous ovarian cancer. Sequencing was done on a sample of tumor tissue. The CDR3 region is CASSLDRGENIQYF. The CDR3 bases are TGCGCCAGCAGCCTGGACAGGGGGGAAAACATTCAGTACTTC.